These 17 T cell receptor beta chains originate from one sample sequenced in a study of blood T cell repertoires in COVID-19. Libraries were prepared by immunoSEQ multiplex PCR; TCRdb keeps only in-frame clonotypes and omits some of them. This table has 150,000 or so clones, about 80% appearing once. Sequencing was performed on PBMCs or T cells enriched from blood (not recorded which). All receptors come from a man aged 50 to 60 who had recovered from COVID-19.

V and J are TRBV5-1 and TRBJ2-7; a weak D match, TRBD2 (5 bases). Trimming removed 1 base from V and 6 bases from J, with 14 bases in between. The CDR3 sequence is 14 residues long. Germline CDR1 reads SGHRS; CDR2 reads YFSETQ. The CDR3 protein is CASSLTARGIEQYF. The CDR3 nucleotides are TGCGCCAGCAGCTTGACTGCTAGAGGGATCGAGCAGTACTTC.

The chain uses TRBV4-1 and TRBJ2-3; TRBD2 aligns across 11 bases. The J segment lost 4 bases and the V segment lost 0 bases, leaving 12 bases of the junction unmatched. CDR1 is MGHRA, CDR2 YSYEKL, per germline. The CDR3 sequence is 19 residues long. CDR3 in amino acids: CASSQDMDSGGVYADTQYF. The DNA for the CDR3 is TGCGCCAGCAGCCAAGATATGGATAGCGGGGGGGTCTATGCAGATACGCAGTATTTT.

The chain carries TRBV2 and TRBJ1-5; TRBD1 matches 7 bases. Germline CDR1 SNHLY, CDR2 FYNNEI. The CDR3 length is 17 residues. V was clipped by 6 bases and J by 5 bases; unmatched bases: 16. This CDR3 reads CASRMRLTGTEDQPQHF. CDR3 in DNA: TGTGCCAGCAGGATGAGATTAACCGGGACAGAGGATCAGCCCCAGCATTTT.

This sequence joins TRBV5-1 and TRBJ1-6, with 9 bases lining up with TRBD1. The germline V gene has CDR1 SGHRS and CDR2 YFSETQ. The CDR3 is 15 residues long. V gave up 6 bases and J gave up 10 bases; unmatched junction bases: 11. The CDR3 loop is CASTFSGTGQSPLHF. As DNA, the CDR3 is TGCGCCAGCACCTTCTCCGGGACAGGGCAATCACCCCTCCACTTT.

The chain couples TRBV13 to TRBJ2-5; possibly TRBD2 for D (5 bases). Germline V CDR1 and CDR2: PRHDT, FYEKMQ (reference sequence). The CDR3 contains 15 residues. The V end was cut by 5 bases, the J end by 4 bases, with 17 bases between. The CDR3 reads CASSPEGRKGETQYF. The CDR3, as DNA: TGTGCCAGCAGCCCTGAGGGCAGAAAAGGAGAGACCCAGTACTTC. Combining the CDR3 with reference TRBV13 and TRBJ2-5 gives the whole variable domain AAGVIQSPRHLIKEKRETATLKCYPIPRHDTVYWYQQGPGQDPQFLISFYEKMQSDKGSIPDRFSAQQFSDYHSELNMSSLELGDSALYFCASSPEGRKGETQYFGPGTRLLVL.

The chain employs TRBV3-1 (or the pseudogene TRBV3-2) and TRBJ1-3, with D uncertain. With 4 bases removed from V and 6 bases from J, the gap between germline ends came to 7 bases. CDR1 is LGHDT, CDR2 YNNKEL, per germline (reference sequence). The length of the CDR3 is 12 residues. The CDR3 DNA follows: TGTGCCAGCAGCCTAACACAAAACACCATATATTTT. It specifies CASSLTQNTIYF.

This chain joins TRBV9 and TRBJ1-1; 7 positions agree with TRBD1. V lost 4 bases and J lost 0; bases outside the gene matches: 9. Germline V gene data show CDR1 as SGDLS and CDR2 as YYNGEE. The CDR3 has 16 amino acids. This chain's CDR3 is CASSLDDRVMNTEAFF. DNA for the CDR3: TGTGCCAGCAGCCTGGACGACAGGGTCATGAACACTGAAGCTTTCTTT. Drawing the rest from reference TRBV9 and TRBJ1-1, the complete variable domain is DSGVTQTPKHLITATGQRVTLRCSPRSGDLSVYWYQQSLDQGLQFLIQYYNGEERAKGNILERFSAQQFPDLHSELNLSSLELGDSALYFCASSLDDRVMNTEAFFGQGTRLTVV.

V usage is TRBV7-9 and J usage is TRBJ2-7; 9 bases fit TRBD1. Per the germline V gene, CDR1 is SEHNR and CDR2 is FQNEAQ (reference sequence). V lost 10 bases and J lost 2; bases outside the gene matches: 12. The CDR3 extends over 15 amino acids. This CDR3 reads CAISDRDRATYEQYF. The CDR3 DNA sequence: TGTGCCATCTCGGACCGGGACAGGGCCACCTACGAGCAGTACTTC.

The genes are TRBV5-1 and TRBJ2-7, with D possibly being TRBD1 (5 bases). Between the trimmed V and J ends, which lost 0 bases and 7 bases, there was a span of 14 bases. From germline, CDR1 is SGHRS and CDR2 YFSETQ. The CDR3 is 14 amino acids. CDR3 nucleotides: TGCGCCAGCAGCTTGGAAGGGGTAGCTGAAGAGCAGTACTTC. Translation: CASSLEGVAEEQYF.

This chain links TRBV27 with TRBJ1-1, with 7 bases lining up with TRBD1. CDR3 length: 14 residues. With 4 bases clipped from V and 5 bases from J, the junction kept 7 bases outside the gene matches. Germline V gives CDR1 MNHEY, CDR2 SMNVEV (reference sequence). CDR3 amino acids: CASSSTTGSTEAFF. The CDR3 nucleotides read TGTGCCAGCAGTTCCACGACAGGGTCGACTGAAGCTTTCTTT.

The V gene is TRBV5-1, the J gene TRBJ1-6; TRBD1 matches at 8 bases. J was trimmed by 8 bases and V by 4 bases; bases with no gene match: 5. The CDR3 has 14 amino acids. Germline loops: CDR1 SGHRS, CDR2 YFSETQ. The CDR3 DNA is TGCGCCAGCAGCACGGACAGGGTTGATTCACCCCTCCACTTT. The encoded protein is CASSTDRVDSPLHF.

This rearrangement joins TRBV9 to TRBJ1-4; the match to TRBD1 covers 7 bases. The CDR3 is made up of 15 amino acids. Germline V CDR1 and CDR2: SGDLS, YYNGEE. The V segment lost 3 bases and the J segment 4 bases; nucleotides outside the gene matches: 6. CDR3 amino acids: CASSASGTDNEKLFF. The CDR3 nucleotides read TGTGCCAGCAGCGCCTCCGGGACAGATAATGAAAAACTGTTTTTT.

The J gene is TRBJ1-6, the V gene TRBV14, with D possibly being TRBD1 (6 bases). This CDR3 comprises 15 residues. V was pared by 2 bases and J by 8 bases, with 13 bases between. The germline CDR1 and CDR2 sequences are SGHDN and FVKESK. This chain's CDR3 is CASSQLGGRDSPLHF. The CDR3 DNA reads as TGTGCCAGCAGCCAACTAGGGGGACGTGATTCACCCCTCCACTTT.

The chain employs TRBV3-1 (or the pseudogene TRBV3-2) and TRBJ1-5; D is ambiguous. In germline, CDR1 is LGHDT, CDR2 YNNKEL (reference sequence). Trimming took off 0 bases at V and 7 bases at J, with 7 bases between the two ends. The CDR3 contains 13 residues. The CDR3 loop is CASSQELGQPQHF. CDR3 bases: TGTGCCAGCAGCCAAGAGTTGGGCCAGCCCCAGCATTTT.

CDR3 residues: CASSFPGQGREQYF. CDR3 bases: TGCGCCAGCAGCTTCCCGGGACAGGGGCGCGAGCAGTACTTC. The rearrangement joins TRBV5-1 to TRBJ2-7; 10 bases align to TRBD1. Germline V lookup: CDR1 SGHRS, CDR2 YFSETQ. This CDR3 has 14 amino acids. V dropped 2 bases and J dropped 6; count of bases not matched to a gene: 5.

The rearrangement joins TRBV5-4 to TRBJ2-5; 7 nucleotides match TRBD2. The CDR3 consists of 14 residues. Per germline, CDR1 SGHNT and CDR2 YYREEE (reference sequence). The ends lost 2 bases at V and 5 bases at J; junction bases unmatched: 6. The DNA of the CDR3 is TGTGCCAGCAGCTTTCGGGGGGATGAGGAGACCCAGTACTTC. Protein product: CASSFRGDEETQYF. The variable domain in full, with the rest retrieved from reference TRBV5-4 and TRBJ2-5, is ETGVTQSPTHLIKTRGQQVTLRCSSQSGHNTVSWYQQALGQGPQFIFQYYREEENGRGNFPPRFSGLQFPNYSSELNVNALELDDSALYLCASSFRGDEETQYFGPGTRLLVL.

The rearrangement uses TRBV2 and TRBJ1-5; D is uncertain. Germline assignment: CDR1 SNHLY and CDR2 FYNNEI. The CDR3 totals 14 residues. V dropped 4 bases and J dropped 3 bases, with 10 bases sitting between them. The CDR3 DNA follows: TGTGCCAGCAGTGCTCTTGGAGTCAATCAGCCCCAGCATTTT. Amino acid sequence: CASSALGVNQPQHF.